This TCR beta chain was recovered during a study of T cell responses to AZD1222 COVID-19 vaccine. This CDR3 is 13 amino acids long. The germline V gene has CDR1 SNHLY and CDR2 FYNNEI. With 2 bases removed from V and 8 bases from J, the gap between germline ends came to 9 bases. TCRdb's copy holds only in-frame clones and misses some; the assay was immunoSEQ multiplex PCR. Seen here are fewer than 90,000 clones, over 75% observed once, and the top ten hold around 9.9%. Sequencing used peripheral blood, obtained on day 0 of AZD1222 vaccination. The chain has TRBV2 and TRBJ1-4; possible D gene TRBD1, 5 bases. The sequence was obtained from an adult in good health. This chain's CDR3 is CASSEQGWEKLFF. As DNA, the CDR3 is TGTGCCAGCAGTGAACAGGGCTGGGAAAAACTGTTTTTT.